These 2 T cell receptor beta chains share one sample of origin, sequenced in a study of T cell repertoires in cytomegalovirus infection. TCRdb analysed the reads with MiXCR anew, one entry per CDR3 protein. The repertoire has around 630,000 distinct CDR3 sequences, about 24% of them found once; the top ten carry around 7.6%. The material sequenced was CD8+ T cells from PBMCs. The receptors here all came from a human donor in good health (CMV status not recorded). Some clones in this sample may be carry-over from other donors' samples.

This clonotype was seen a few times. The chain is built from TRBV3-1 and TRBJ2-5; 9 bases match TRBD2. Per germline, CDR1 LGHDT and CDR2 YNNKEL (reference sequence). The CDR3 totals 18 residues. V trimming: 2 bases; J trimming: 2 bases; junction bases outside the gene matches: 12. CDR3 residues: CASSQSQRTSDPQETQYF. For the CDR3, the DNA is TGTGCCAGCAGCCAATCTCAGCGGACTAGCGACCCTCAAGAGACCCAGTACTTC.

Comment on this clonotype: Relative to the germline gene, one junction end is altered; a read error may explain this. J is TRBJ1-2 and V is TRBV14, with 7 bases matching TRBD1. The CDR3 is 14 residues long. Germline V CDR1 and CDR2: SGHDN, FVKESK. CDR3 amino acids: CASSEEGGAEGYTF. In DNA, the CDR3 is TGTGCCAGCAGCGAAGAAGGGGGCGCAGAGGGCTACACCTTC.